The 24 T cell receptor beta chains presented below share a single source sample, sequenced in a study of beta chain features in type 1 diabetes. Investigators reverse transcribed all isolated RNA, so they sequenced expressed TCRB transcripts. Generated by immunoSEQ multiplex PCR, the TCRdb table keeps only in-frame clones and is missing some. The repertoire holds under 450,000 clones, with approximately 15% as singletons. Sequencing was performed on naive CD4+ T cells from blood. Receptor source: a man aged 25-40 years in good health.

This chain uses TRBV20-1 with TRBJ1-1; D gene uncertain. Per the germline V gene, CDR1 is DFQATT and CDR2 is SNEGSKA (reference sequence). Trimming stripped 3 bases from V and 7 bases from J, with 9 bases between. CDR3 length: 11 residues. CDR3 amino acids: CSARSSYEAFF. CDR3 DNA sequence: TGCAGTGCTAGGAGCTCTTATGAAGCTTTCTTT.

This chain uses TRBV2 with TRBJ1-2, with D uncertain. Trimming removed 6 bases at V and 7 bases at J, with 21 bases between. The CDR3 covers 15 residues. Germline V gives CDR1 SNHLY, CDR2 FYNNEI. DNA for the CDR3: TGTGCCAGCAGCGTCGGACGACAACAGCCCTTTGGCTACACCTTC. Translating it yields CASSVGRQQPFGYTF.

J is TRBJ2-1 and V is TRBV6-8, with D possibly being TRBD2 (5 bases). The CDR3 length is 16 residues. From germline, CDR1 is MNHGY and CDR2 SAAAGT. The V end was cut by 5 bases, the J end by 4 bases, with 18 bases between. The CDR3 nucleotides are TGTGCCAGCAGTCGCCCGCATAGGACGGGGTACAATGAGCAGTTCTTC. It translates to CASSRPHRTGYNEQFF.

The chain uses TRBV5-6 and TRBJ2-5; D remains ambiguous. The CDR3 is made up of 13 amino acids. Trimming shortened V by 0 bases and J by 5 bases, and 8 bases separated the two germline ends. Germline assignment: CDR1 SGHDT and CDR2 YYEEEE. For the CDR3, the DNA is TGTGCCAGCAGCTTGGGACTCCCGGAGACCCAGTACTTC. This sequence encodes CASSLGLPETQYF.

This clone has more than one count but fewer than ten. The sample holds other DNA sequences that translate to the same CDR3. This CDR3 reads CASSLGGQPQHF. The CDR3, as DNA: TGTGCCAGCAGCTTAGGGGGGCAGCCCCAGCATTTT. The chain combines TRBV7-9 with TRBJ1-5, with D tentatively TRBD1 (5 bases). With 1 base removed from V and 7 bases from J, the gap between germline ends came to 5 bases. The V gene's germline CDR1 is SEHNR and CDR2 FQNEAQ (reference sequence). This CDR3 has 12 amino acids.

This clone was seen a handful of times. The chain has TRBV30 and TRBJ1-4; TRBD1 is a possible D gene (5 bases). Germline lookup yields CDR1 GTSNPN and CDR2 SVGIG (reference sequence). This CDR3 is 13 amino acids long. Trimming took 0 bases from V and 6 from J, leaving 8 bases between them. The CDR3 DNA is TGTGCCTGGAGTGTAACCAGGGATGAAAAACTGTTTTTT. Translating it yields CAWSVTRDEKLFF.

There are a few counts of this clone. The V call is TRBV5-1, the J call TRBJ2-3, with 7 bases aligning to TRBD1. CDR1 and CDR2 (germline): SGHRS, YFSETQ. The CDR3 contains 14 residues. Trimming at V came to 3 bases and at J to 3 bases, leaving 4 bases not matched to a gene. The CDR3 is CASSSGQPTDTQYF. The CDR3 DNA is TGCGCCAGCAGCTCGGGACAGCCAACAGATACGCAGTATTTT.

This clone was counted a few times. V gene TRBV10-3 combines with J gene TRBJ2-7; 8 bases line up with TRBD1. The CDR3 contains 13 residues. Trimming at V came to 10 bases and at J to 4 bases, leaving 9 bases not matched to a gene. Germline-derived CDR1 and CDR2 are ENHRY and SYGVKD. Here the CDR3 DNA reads TGTGCCACGCTCCCGGACAGGGCTTACGAGCAGTACTTC. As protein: CATLPDRAYEQYF.

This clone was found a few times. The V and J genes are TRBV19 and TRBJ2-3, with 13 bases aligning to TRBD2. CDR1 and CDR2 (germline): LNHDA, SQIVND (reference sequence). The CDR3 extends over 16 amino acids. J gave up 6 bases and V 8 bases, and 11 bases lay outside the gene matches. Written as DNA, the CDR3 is TGTGCCAGTGGCGGACTAGCGGGAGTGCGGGCCGATACGCAGTATTTT. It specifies CASGGLAGVRADTQYF.

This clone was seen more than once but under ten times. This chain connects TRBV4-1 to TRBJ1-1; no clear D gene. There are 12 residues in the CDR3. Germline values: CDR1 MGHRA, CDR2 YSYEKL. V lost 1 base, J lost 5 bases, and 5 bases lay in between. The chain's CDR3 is CASSQGRTEAFF. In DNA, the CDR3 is TGCGCCAGCAGCCAAGGGCGTACTGAAGCTTTCTTT.

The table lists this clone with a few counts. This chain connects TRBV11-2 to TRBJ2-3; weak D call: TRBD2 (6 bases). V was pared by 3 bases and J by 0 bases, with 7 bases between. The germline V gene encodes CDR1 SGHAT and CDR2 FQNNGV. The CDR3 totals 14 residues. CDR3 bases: TGTGCCAGCAGCTTCACTAGCAGCACAGATACGCAGTATTTT. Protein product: CASSFTSSTDTQYF.

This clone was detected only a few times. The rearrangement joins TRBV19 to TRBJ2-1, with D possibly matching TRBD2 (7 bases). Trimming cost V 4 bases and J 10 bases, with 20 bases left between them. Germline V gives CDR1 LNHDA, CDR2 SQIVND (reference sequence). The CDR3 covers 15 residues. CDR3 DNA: TGTGCCAGTAGTACCGTGGCGGGGGCCCAGCAGGAGCAGTTCTTC. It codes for CASSTVAGAQQEQFF.

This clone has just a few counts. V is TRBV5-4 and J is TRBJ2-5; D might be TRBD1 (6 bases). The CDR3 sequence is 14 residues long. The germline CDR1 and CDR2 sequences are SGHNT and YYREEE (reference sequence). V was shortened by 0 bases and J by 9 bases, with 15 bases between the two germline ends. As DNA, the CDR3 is TGTGCCAGCAGCTTGGCCAGGGGTCCGGTTTCCCAGTACTTC. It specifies CASSLARGPVSQYF.

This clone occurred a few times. The CDR3 spells CAWSATRGPGEQFF. The CDR3 coding sequence is TGTGCCTGGAGTGCGACTAGGGGCCCTGGTGAGCAGTTCTTC. This chain uses TRBV30 with TRBJ2-1; a weak D match, TRBD2 (6 bases). Trimming pared 1 base from V and 9 bases from J, leaving 16 bases between. The length of the CDR3 is 14 residues. Germline lookup yields CDR1 GTSNPN and CDR2 SVGIG (reference sequence).

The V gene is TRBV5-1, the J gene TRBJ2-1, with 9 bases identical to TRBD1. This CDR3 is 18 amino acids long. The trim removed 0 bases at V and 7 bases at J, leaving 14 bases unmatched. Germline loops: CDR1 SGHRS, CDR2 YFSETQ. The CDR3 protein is CASSLEGGLWTGVNEQFF. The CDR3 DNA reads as TGCGCCAGCAGCTTGGAAGGAGGACTATGGACAGGGGTGAATGAGCAGTTCTTC.

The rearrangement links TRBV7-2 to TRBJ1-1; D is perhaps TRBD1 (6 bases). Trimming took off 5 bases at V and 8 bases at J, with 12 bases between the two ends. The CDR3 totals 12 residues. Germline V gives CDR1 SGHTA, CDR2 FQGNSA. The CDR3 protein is CASSTQGPEAFF. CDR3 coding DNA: TGTGCCAGCAGCACACAGGGCCCCGAAGCTTTCTTT.

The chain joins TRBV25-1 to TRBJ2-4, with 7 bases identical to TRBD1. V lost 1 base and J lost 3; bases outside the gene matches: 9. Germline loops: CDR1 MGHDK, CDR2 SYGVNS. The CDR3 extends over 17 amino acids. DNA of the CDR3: TGTGCCAGCAGTGAATTGGGGCAGGGGGACGTCAAAAACATTCAGTACTTC. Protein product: CASSELGQGDVKNIQYF.

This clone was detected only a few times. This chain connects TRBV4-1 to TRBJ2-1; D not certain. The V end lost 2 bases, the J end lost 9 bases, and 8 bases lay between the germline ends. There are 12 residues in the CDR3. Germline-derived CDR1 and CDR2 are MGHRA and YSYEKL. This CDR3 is CASSQILGEQFF. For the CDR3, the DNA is TGCGCCAGCAGCCAAATCCTGGGTGAGCAGTTCTTC.

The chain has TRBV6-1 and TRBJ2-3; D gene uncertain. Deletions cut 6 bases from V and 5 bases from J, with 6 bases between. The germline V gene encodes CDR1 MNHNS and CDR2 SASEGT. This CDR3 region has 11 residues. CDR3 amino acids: CASRMIDTQYF. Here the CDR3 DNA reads TGTGCCAGCAGGATGATAGATACGCAGTATTTT.

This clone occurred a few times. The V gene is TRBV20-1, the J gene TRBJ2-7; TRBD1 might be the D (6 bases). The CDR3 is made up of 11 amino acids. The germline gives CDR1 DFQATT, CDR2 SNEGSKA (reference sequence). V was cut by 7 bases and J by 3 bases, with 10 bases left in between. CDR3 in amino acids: CSGGRSYEQYF. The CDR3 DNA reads TGCAGTGGGGGGCGAAGCTACGAGCAGTACTTC.

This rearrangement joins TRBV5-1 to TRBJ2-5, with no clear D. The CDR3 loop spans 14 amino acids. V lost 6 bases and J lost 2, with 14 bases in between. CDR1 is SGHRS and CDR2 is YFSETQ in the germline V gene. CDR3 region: CASTKRATQETQYF. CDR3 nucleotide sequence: TGCGCCAGCACTAAAAGGGCGACTCAAGAGACCCAGTACTTC.

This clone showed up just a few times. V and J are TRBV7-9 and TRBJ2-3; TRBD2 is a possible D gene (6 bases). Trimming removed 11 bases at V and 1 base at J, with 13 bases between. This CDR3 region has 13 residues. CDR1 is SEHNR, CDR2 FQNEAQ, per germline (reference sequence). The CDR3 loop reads CAVPAGRTDTQYF. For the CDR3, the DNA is TGTGCCGTCCCGGCGGGGCGCACAGATACGCAGTATTTT.

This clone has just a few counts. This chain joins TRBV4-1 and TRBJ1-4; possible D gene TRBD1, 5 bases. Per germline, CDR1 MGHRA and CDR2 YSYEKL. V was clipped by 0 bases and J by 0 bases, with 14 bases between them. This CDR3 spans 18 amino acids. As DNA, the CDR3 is TGCGCCAGCAGCCAAGATCGGGGCAGACTGTCAACTAATGAAAAACTGTTTTTT. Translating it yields CASSQDRGRLSTNEKLFF.

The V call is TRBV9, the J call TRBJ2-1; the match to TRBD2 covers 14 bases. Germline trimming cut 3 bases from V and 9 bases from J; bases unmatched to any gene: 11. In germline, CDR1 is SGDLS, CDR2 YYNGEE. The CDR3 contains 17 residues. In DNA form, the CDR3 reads TGTGCCAGCAGCGCCACCCCGGGACTAGCGGGAGATTCTGAGCAGTTCTTC. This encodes CASSATPGLAGDSEQFF.